The 18 T cell receptor beta chains listed next were all sequenced from one sample in a study of shared clonotypes between healthy human individuals. The repertoire was sequenced with immunoSEQ multiplex PCR; TCRdb's copy has only in-frame clones and lacks some. The sample lists about 2 million clones; 85% to 95% were seen once. Sample: naive CD4+ T cells sorted from blood. Subset defined: CD45RA+ positively selected. The receptors were sampled from a man younger than 35 in good health.

V usage is TRBV7-2 and J usage is TRBJ2-1, with D possibly being TRBD1 (5 bases). CDR1 is SGHTA and CDR2 is FQGNSA in the germline V gene. Trimming left V 8 bases short and J 8 bases short, with 13 bases between. The CDR3 covers 12 residues. In nucleotides, the CDR3 is TGTGCCAGCTCGAAGGGGCTCTATGAGCAGTTCTTC. Its protein product is CASSKGLYEQFF.

The V call is TRBV7-8, the J call TRBJ1-5; a weak D match, TRBD1 (5 bases). The CDR3 spans 15 residues. CDR1 is SGHVS, CDR2 FQNEAQ, per germline. The germline V and J ends were trimmed by 0 bases and 1 base, with 7 bases remaining between them. The CDR3 region is CASSLAWGSNQPQHF. For the CDR3, the DNA is TGTGCCAGCAGCTTAGCGTGGGGCAGCAATCAGCCCCAGCATTTT. Based on the CDR3 plus reference TRBV7-8 and TRBJ1-5, the full variable domain is GAGVSQSPRYKVAKRGQDVALRCDPISGHVSLFWYQQALGQGPEFLTYFQNEAQLDKSGLPSDRFFAERPEGSVSTLKIQRTQQEDSAVYLCASSLAWGSNQPQHFGDGTRLSIL.

This sequence joins TRBV7-2 and TRBJ1-5; D is unclear. V was shortened by 5 bases and J by 5 bases, with 7 bases between the two germline ends. The length of the CDR3 is 12 residues. Germline CDR1 SGHTA, CDR2 FQGNSA. The CDR3 nucleotides read TGTGCCAGCAGCGACTACGATCAGCCCCAGCATTTT. Its protein is CASSDYDQPQHF.

The gene calls are TRBV10-2 and TRBJ2-1; TRBD2 matches at 12 bases. CDR3 size: 18 residues. Unmatched junction bases numbered 10, after V lost 1 base and J lost 6 bases. CDR1 is WSHSY and CDR2 is SAAADI in the germline V gene. The CDR3 loop is CASSEYLAGGPSGNEQFF. The CDR3 region has the DNA TGCGCCAGCAGTGAGTACCTAGCGGGAGGGCCTTCGGGCAATGAGCAGTTCTTC.

This rearrangement joins TRBV2 to TRBJ1-6; unclear D gene. This CDR3 is built from 14 residues. The V end was cut by 4 bases, the J end by 10 bases, with 14 bases between. From germline, CDR1 is SNHLY and CDR2 FYNNEI. Written as DNA, the CDR3 is TGTGCCAGCAGTGTGGGCGGGGAGGCCTCACCCCTCCACTTT. It translates to CASSVGGEASPLHF. The whole variable domain, remainder taken from reference TRBV2 and TRBJ1-6, is EPEVTQTPSHQVTQMGQEVILRCVPISNHLYFYWYRQILGQKVEFLVSFYNNEISEKSEIFDDQFSVERPDGSNFTLKIRSTKLEDSAMYFCASSVGGEASPLHFGNGTRLTVT.

Comments on this clone: Other DNA variants within this sample encode the same CDR3. The V and J genes are TRBV7-9 and TRBJ2-2, with 7 bases aligning to TRBD2. The CDR3 extends over 14 amino acids. J lost 3 bases, V lost 5 bases, and 3 bases had no gene match. The germline V gene has CDR1 SEHNR and CDR2 FQNEAQ (reference sequence). CDR3 amino acids: CASSPTSDTGELFF. The CDR3, as DNA: TGTGCCAGCAGCCCAACTAGCGACACCGGGGAGCTGTTTTTT.

The chain has TRBV10-3 and TRBJ2-7, with 7 nucleotides matching TRBD1. Per the germline V gene, CDR1 is ENHRY and CDR2 is SYGVKD. V lost 6 bases to trimming and J lost 6 bases; unmatched junction nucleotides: 8. CDR3 length equals 13 residues. The CDR3 nucleotides read TGTGCCATCAGCGGGGACAGTCCGAGCGAGCAGTACTTC. This gives the protein CAISGDSPSEQYF.

V usage is TRBV18 and J usage is TRBJ2-2; a possible D gene is TRBD2 (5 bases). The germline V gene has CDR1 KGHSH and CDR2 LQKENI. The germline V and J ends were trimmed by 2 bases and 0 bases, with 7 bases remaining between them. The CDR3 runs 15 residues. This chain's CDR3 is CASSPDYANTGELFF. CDR3 sequence (DNA): TGTGCCAGCTCACCAGACTACGCGAACACCGGGGAGCTGTTTTTT.

To note about this clone: The junction does not match germline at one end; this may be a read error. The same CDR3 arises from other DNA sequences in this sample as well. The chain links TRBV30 to TRBJ1-2; D remains ambiguous. The CDR3 is 13 amino acids. Germline lookup yields CDR1 GTSNPN and CDR2 SVGIG (reference sequence). The CDR3: CAWSGQFGYGYTF. The CDR3 coding sequence is TGCGCCTGGAGTGGGCAGTTTGGCTATGGCTACACCTTC.

The chain links TRBV5-1 to TRBJ2-7; tentatively, D is TRBD1 or TRBD2 (5 bases each). Deletions cut 3 bases from V and 5 bases from J, with 15 bases between. Germline lookup yields CDR1 SGHRS and CDR2 YFSETQ. The CDR3 is made up of 14 amino acids. The CDR3 here is CASSWGMGLDEQYF. For the CDR3, the DNA is TGCGCCAGCAGCTGGGGGATGGGGTTGGACGAGCAGTACTTC.

This clone showed up just once. This rearrangement joins TRBV6-5 to TRBJ1-6, with a possible D match to TRBD1 (5 bases). Germline V CDR1 and CDR2: MNHEY, SVGAGI. The CDR3 covers 12 residues. V lost 5 bases to trimming and J lost 13 bases, with 12 bases between them. CDR3 sequence (DNA): TGTGCCAGCAGTGACGGGGGGGGGCCCCTCCACTTT. This sequence encodes CASSDGGGPLHF.

The chain recombines TRBV4-1 with TRBJ2-7, with TRBD2 as a possible D gene (6 bases). CDR1 and CDR2 from the germline V gene are MGHRA and YSYEKL. The length of the CDR3 is 15 residues. Trimming removed 3 bases at V and 2 bases at J, with 14 bases between. CDR3 protein: CASSHGRDWTYEQYF. DNA for the CDR3: TGCGCCAGCAGCCATGGACGGGACTGGACCTACGAGCAGTACTTC.

This clone has a single count. The chain couples TRBV29-1 to TRBJ2-3; TRBD2 matches at 8 bases. CDR3 length: 15 amino acids. Per germline, CDR1 SQVTM and CDR2 ANQGSEA. V was clipped by 6 bases and J by 6 bases; unmatched bases: 14. For the CDR3, the DNA is TGCAGCGTAGGACTAGCCCTGAGTTTGGGGGATACGCAGTATTTT. As protein: CSVGLALSLGDTQYF.

The chain employs TRBV30 and TRBJ2-7; D could derive from TRBD1 or TRBD2 (5 bases each). V lost 1 base and J lost 5, with 9 bases in between. CDR1 is GTSNPN and CDR2 is SVGIG in the germline V gene (reference sequence). The CDR3 extends over 12 amino acids. The CDR3 DNA reads TGTGCCTGGAGTGGGTGGGGGAACGAGCAGTACTTC. It yields the protein CAWSGWGNEQYF. Filled out from reference TRBV30 and TRBJ2-7, the complete variable domain reads SQTIHQWPATLVQPVGSPLSLECTVEGTSNPNLYWYRQAAGRGLQLLFYSVGIGQISSEVPQNLSASRPQDRQFILSSKKLLLSDSGFYLCAWSGWGNEQYFGPGTRLTVT.

The chain combines TRBV6-1 with TRBJ2-7; D is tentatively TRBD1 or TRBD2 (6 bases each). V lost 1 base to trimming and J lost 7 bases, with 17 bases between them. Germline CDR1 reads MNHNS; CDR2 reads SASEGT. The CDR3 is 15 residues long. The CDR3 DNA reads as TGTGCCAGCAGTGAAGTCCCCGGGGGCGGCCGGGAGCAGTACTTC. It translates to CASSEVPGGGREQYF.

The chain combines TRBV30 with TRBJ2-1, with 7 bases fitting TRBD2. The V gene's germline CDR1 is GTSNPN and CDR2 SVGIG (reference sequence). V shed 0 bases and J 7 bases; nucleotides not matched to a gene: 12. CDR3 size: 16 residues. The CDR3 DNA is TGTGCCTGGAGTGTACGAAGGCTAGCGGAGGGGAATGAGCAGTTCTTC. The encoded protein is CAWSVRRLAEGNEQFF.

The chain is built from TRBV2 and TRBJ2-4; 7 bases fit TRBD1. The V and J ends lost 7 bases and 6 bases, in that order; junction bases with no gene match: 9. Germline assignment: CDR1 SNHLY and CDR2 FYNNEI. This CDR3 region has 14 residues. The CDR3 protein is CASIRDSDLNIQYF. In DNA, the CDR3 is TGTGCCAGCATACGGGACAGCGATTTAAACATTCAGTACTTC.

V is TRBV28 and J is TRBJ2-5, with a possible D match to TRBD2 (6 bases). Germline loops: CDR1 MDHEN, CDR2 SYDVKM. The CDR3 contains 15 residues. Deletions cut 5 bases from V and 5 bases from J, with 18 bases between. The CDR3 loop is CASSTPSGSPETQYF. The DNA of the CDR3 is TGTGCCAGCAGTACCCCAAGCGGGTCCCCGGAGACCCAGTACTTC.